The 32 T cell receptor beta chains below come from one sample, sequenced in a study of blood T cell repertoires in COVID-19. The protocol was immunoSEQ multiplex PCR, while the TCRdb copy is restricted to in-frame clones and leaves out a portion. This table holds around 300,000 clones, around 90% found once. The sample taken for sequencing was PBMCs or T cells enriched from blood (not recorded which). Receptors were obtained from a woman younger than 45 who had recovered from COVID-19.

The V gene is TRBV30, the J gene TRBJ1-5; D gene uncertain. The ends were cut back, 2 bases at V and 11 bases at J, with 13 bases in the middle. The CDR3 runs 12 residues. CDR1 GTSNPN and CDR2 SVGIG come from the germline V gene (reference sequence). The CDR3 loop is CAWSIFPGAQHF. DNA for the CDR3: TGTGCCTGGAGTATATTCCCCGGGGCCCAGCATTTT.

The gene calls are TRBV7-6 and TRBJ1-6; 8 bases are shared with TRBD1. Germline-derived CDR1 and CDR2 are SGHVS and FNYEAQ. The V and J ends lost 5 bases and 7 bases, in that order; junction bases with no gene match: 7. The CDR3 sequence is 15 residues long. The chain's CDR3 is CASSPGQARNSPLHF. CDR3 in DNA: TGTGCCAGCAGCCCGGGACAGGCCCGCAATTCACCCCTCCACTTT.

This rearrangement joins TRBV5-8 to TRBJ2-5; TRBD2 matches at 16 bases. CDR1 is SGHTS, CDR2 YDEGEE, per germline. The V segment lost 0 bases and the J segment 4 bases; nucleotides outside the gene matches: 3. CDR3 length equals 17 residues. In DNA form, the CDR3 reads TGTGCCAGCAGCTTGGCGGGACTAGCGGGAGGGAGAGAGACCCAGTACTTC. Translation gives CASSLAGLAGGRETQYF.

About this clone itself: The same CDR3 can be traced to other DNA sequences in this sample. This CDR3 is CASSVLTGNTEAFF. The CDR3 DNA follows: TGTGCCAGCAGCGTCCTAACAGGGAACACTGAAGCTTTCTTT. V gene TRBV9 combines with J gene TRBJ1-1, with D perhaps matching TRBD1 (5 bases). V lost 2 bases and J 1 base, leaving 9 bases between the germline ends. CDR3 length: 14 amino acids. Germline lookup yields CDR1 SGDLS and CDR2 YYNGEE. Looking up the rest from reference TRBV9 and TRBJ1-1 gives the full variable domain: DSGVTQTPKHLITATGQRVTLRCSPRSGDLSVYWYQQSLDQGLQFLIQYYNGEERAKGNILERFSAQQFPDLHSELNLSSLELGDSALYFCASSVLTGNTEAFFGQGTRLTVV.

The V call is TRBV27, the J call TRBJ1-1; the D is unclear. Germline V gives CDR1 MNHEY, CDR2 SMNVEV (reference sequence). Trimming removed 6 bases from V and 5 bases from J, with 13 bases in between. The CDR3 extends over 13 amino acids. For the CDR3, the DNA is TGTGCCAGCAGCTACCGAGCGGGGACTGAAGCTTTCTTT. It translates to CASSYRAGTEAFF.

The V and J genes are TRBV7-2 and TRBJ2-2, with 8 bases aligning to TRBD2. Germline assignment: CDR1 SGHTA and CDR2 FQGNSA. V lost 5 bases, J lost 0 bases, and 8 bases stayed unmatched. The CDR3 is 17 residues long. CDR3 sequence (DNA): TGTGCCAGCAGCCTACGGAGCGGGAGATCGAACACCGGGGAGCTGTTTTTT. Protein: CASSLRSGRSNTGELFF.

The chain has TRBV19 and TRBJ1-2; TRBD1 agrees at 9 bases. The CDR3 contains 19 residues. V lost 7 bases, J lost 2 bases, and 20 bases stayed unmatched. From germline, CDR1 is LNHDA and CDR2 SQIVND (reference sequence). CDR3 in DNA: TGTGCCAGTAACCTACGAGGGATGGGACAGGGAACAAAGAACTATGGCTACACCTTC. Translation gives CASNLRGMGQGTKNYGYTF.

V and J are TRBV9 and TRBJ2-1; 10 nucleotides line up with TRBD2. The CDR3 has 16 residues. The germline V gene has CDR1 SGDLS and CDR2 YYNGEE. Trimming took 0 bases from V and 6 from J; bases not matched to a gene: 6. The CDR3 here is CASSVEGAGGFNEQFF. The CDR3 DNA sequence: TGTGCCAGCAGCGTAGAAGGAGCGGGAGGGTTCAATGAGCAGTTCTTC.

The CDR3 coding sequence is TGTGCCAGCAGGACCGGTGGGGCAGAGACCCAGTACTTC. Encoded protein: CASRTGGAETQYF. The chain carries TRBV9 and TRBJ2-5; the D gene is possibly TRBD1 (5 bases). The germline V gene encodes CDR1 SGDLS and CDR2 YYNGEE. V was cut by 5 bases and J by 4 bases, with 12 bases left in between. CDR3 length: 13 residues.

The rearrangement links TRBV12-5 to TRBJ1-2; no clear D gene. CDR3 length equals 13 residues. CDR1 is LGHNT, CDR2 FRNRAP, per germline. V was pared by 6 bases and J by 8 bases, with 16 bases between. Written as DNA, the CDR3 is TGTGCTAGTGGCTCCGAGACAAGGCTAGGCTACACCTTC. Translation: CASGSETRLGYTF.

The gene calls are TRBV4-3 and TRBJ2-1; 9 nucleotides line up with TRBD2. The CDR3 is 17 residues long. Per germline, CDR1 LGHNA and CDR2 YSLEER. Unmatched junction bases numbered 7, after V lost 4 bases and J lost 0 bases. CDR3 nucleotide sequence: TGCGCCAGCAGCCGAACTAGCGGGCTGAGCTCCTACAATGAGCAGTTCTTC. This translates into CASSRTSGLSSYNEQFF.

This chain joins TRBV27 and TRBJ1-5; TRBD1 aligns across 8 bases. The CDR3 runs to 15 residues. CDR1 and CDR2 from the germline V gene are MNHEY and SMNVEV (reference sequence). Losses at the gene ends were 4 bases for V and 6 bases for J; bases not matched to a gene: 8. Here the CDR3 DNA reads TGTGCCAGCAGTTCTGACAGGGGTGGGAGTCAGCCCCAGCATTTT. It specifies CASSSDRGGSQPQHF.

This chain uses TRBV28 with TRBJ2-7; D might be TRBD2 (5 bases). CDR1 and CDR2 (germline): MDHEN, SYDVKM. V was pared by 3 bases and J by 2 bases, with 17 bases between. This CDR3 region has 16 residues. CDR3 amino acids: CASSFADSRAAYEQYF. The CDR3 region has the DNA TGTGCCAGCAGTTTCGCCGACTCCCGAGCGGCCTACGAGCAGTACTTC.

This chain uses TRBV7-9 with TRBJ2-3, with D perhaps matching TRBD1 (5 bases). The length of the CDR3 is 15 residues. V lost 5 bases to trimming and J lost 2 bases, with 14 bases between them. The germline V gene has CDR1 SEHNR and CDR2 FQNEAQ (reference sequence). Written as DNA, the CDR3 is TGTGCCAGCAGCCGCACAGGCGTCCCCACAGATACGCAGTATTTT. This codes for CASSRTGVPTDTQYF. The full variable domain, in which reference TRBV7-9 and TRBJ2-3 provide the parts outside the CDR3, is DTGVSQNPRHKITKRGQNVTFRCDPISEHNRLYWYRQTLGQGPEFLTYFQNEAQLEKSRLLSDRFSAERPKGSFSTLEIQRTEQGDSAMYLCASSRTGVPTDTQYFGPGTRLTVL.

J is TRBJ1-1 and V is TRBV3-1 (or the pseudogene TRBV3-2); possible D gene TRBD1, 5 bases. The length of the CDR3 is 12 residues. Germline CDR1 reads LGHDT; CDR2 reads YNNKEL (reference sequence). The germline V and J ends were trimmed by 8 bases and 4 bases, with 11 bases remaining between them. The CDR3 nucleotides read TGTGCCAGCGCAGGGAAGGTCACTGAAGCTTTCTTT. Its protein is CASAGKVTEAFF.

V usage is TRBV6-5 and J usage is TRBJ1-4; 7 bases agree with TRBD1. Trimming removed 7 bases from V and 7 bases from J; junction bases left unmatched: 9. Germline loops: CDR1 MNHEY, CDR2 SVGAGI. This CDR3 contains 14 residues. The CDR3 sequence is CASTNRGIAEKLFF. CDR3 in DNA: TGTGCCAGCACTAACAGGGGTATCGCTGAAAAACTGTTTTTT.

The J gene is TRBJ1-4, the V gene TRBV5-1, with TRBD1 identical over 8 bases. V gave up 3 bases and J gave up 1 base; unmatched junction bases: 8. This CDR3 has 17 amino acids. The germline gives CDR1 SGHRS, CDR2 YFSETQ. The CDR3 DNA is TGCGCCAGCAGCTCCGACAGGGGTCACCGAACTAATGAAAAACTGTTTTTT. Translating gives CASSSDRGHRTNEKLFF.

The rearrangement uses TRBV28 and TRBJ2-7; TRBD1 aligns across 9 bases. Trimming at V came to 6 bases and at J to 6 bases, leaving 12 bases not matched to a gene. CDR1 is MDHEN, CDR2 SYDVKM, per germline. CDR3 length: 15 residues. In DNA form, the CDR3 reads TGTGCCAGCAGGTCCACAGGGGGCGATAACGCCGAGCAGTACTTC. Its protein is CASRSTGGDNAEQYF.

The rearrangement links TRBV7-8 to TRBJ2-7; a weak D match, TRBD1 (5 bases). The CDR3 covers 14 residues. CDR1 is SGHVS, CDR2 FQNEAQ, per germline. Trimming pared 6 bases from V and 5 bases from J, leaving 17 bases between. The CDR3 is CASRSRETADEQYF. CDR3 sequence (DNA): TGTGCCAGCAGATCCCGCGAGACAGCCGACGAGCAGTACTTC.

The V gene is TRBV7-3, the J gene TRBJ2-5; 8 bases agree with TRBD2. J lost 3 bases, V lost 3 bases, and 3 bases had no gene match. The CDR3 spans 14 residues. The germline CDR1 and CDR2 sequences are SGHTA and FQGTGA. CDR3 coding DNA: TGTGCCAGCAGCTTGGCGGGGGGCAAAGAGACCCAGTACTTC. Its protein product is CASSLAGGKETQYF. Combining the CDR3 with reference TRBV7-3 and TRBJ2-5 gives the whole variable domain GAGVSQTPSNKVTEKGKYVELRCDPISGHTALYWYRQSLGQGPEFLIYFQGTGAADDSGLPNDRFFAVRPEGSVSTLKIQRTERGDSAVYLCASSLAGGKETQYFGPGTRLLVL.

J is TRBJ1-4 and V is TRBV12-3 or TRBV12-4, with D tentatively TRBD1 (6 bases). CDR3 size: 12 residues. Trimming pared 5 bases from V and 7 bases from J, leaving 8 bases between. The chain's CDR3 is CASSRQAEKLFF. DNA of the CDR3: TGTGCCAGCAGTCGACAGGCTGAAAAACTGTTTTTT.

The V call is TRBV24-1, the J call TRBJ2-5; a weak D match, TRBD1 (6 bases). Trimming removed 4 bases from V and 5 bases from J, with 10 bases in between. CDR1 is KGHDR, CDR2 SFDVKD, per germline. CDR3 length equals 13 residues. Here the CDR3 reads CATSEGTLETQYF. The CDR3 coding sequence is TGTGCCACCAGTGAGGGGACACTGGAGACCCAGTACTTC.

This clone was seen just once. CDR3 region: CASSRPTSGYNEQFF. CDR3 nucleotide sequence: TGCGCCAGCAGTCGTCCGACTAGCGGTTACAATGAGCAGTTCTTC. The V and J genes are TRBV23-1 and TRBJ2-1, with 9 bases fitting TRBD2. TRBV23-1 is reported as an ORF; its role is uncertain. The V segment lost 4 bases and the J segment 4 bases; nucleotides outside the gene matches: 5. The CDR3 has 15 residues.

The J gene is TRBJ2-6, the V gene TRBV5-4, with TRBD1 identical over 7 bases. CDR1 and CDR2 (germline): SGHNT, YYREEE (reference sequence). The CDR3 sequence is 18 residues long. V dropped 5 bases and J dropped 0; count of bases not matched to a gene: 11. This CDR3 is CASSGSGTVISGANVLTF. In DNA form, the CDR3 reads TGTGCCAGCAGTGGGTCCGGGACAGTGATCTCTGGGGCCAACGTCCTGACTTTC.

The J gene is TRBJ2-5, the V gene TRBV18; D not certain. Germline-derived CDR1 and CDR2 are KGHSH and LQKENI. The CDR3 covers 14 residues. The V and J ends lost 2 bases and 4 bases respectively, with 11 bases between them. This CDR3 reads CASSPSSIPETQYF. The CDR3 DNA follows: TGTGCCAGCTCACCAAGTAGCATCCCAGAGACCCAGTACTTC.

This chain connects TRBV6-5 to TRBJ2-5; 11 bases fit TRBD1. J gave up 5 bases and V 6 bases, and 5 bases lay outside the gene matches. CDR1 and CDR2 from the germline V gene are MNHEY and SVGAGI. The CDR3 runs to 14 residues. For the CDR3, the DNA is TGTGCCAGCAGCCCGGACAGGGGGCGGGAGACCCAGTACTTC. Translation gives CASSPDRGRETQYF.

The rearrangement links TRBV27 to TRBJ1-5, with D maybe TRBD1 (5 bases). Germline V gene sequence: CDR1 MNHEY, CDR2 SMNVEV (reference sequence). V was cut by 3 bases and J by 5 bases, with 14 bases left in between. The CDR3 is made up of 15 amino acids. In DNA form, the CDR3 reads TGTGCCAGCAGTTTTGAGGGACGGGGGGATCAGCCCCAGCATTTT. It encodes CASSFEGRGDQPQHF.

The genes are TRBV11-3 and TRBJ2-2, with 9 positions matching TRBD2. CDR1 SGHNT and CDR2 YENEEA come from the germline V gene. V gave up 0 bases and J gave up 3 bases; unmatched junction bases: 8. This CDR3 is built from 18 residues. The CDR3 DNA reads TGTGCCAGCAGCTTAGACTCGGCGGGAGGGCCGTACACCGGGGAGCTGTTTTTT. Residues: CASSLDSAGGPYTGELFF.

This chain uses TRBV20-1 with TRBJ1-2, with TRBD1 matching 8 bases. CDR3 size: 11 residues. Germline CDR1 reads DFQATT; CDR2 reads SNEGSKA (reference sequence). V lost 5 bases to trimming and J lost 7 bases; unmatched junction nucleotides: 3. Here the CDR3 reads CSAQGATGYTF. CDR3 nucleotides: TGCAGTGCTCAGGGGGCAACTGGCTACACCTTC.

The chain joins TRBV28 to TRBJ1-5; maybe TRBD1 (5 bases). There are 13 residues in the CDR3. The germline V and J ends were trimmed by 8 bases and 0 bases, with 8 bases remaining between them. Germline assignment: CDR1 MDHEN and CDR2 SYDVKM. The CDR3 sequence is CASHRSSNQPQHF. In DNA form, the CDR3 reads TGTGCCAGCCACAGGAGTAGCAATCAGCCCCAGCATTTT.

The chain recombines TRBV28 with TRBJ2-2; TRBD1 aligns across 7 bases. The junction had 6 bases not matched to a gene; V was cut back by 6 bases and J by 11 bases. The CDR3 totals 12 residues. CDR1 MDHEN and CDR2 SYDVKM come from the germline V gene. The CDR3 DNA reads TGTGCCAGCAGCTTGGACAGGACTGAGCTGTTTTTT. Its protein is CASSLDRTELFF.

This clone was detected once. The chain couples TRBV3-1 (or the pseudogene TRBV3-2) to TRBJ1-3; D unresolved. Trimming stripped 2 bases from V and 1 base from J, with 3 bases between. The CDR3 is made up of 13 amino acids. The germline CDR1 and CDR2 sequences are LGHDT and YNNKEL (reference sequence). The chain's CDR3 is CASSQSSGNTIYF. CDR3 DNA sequence: TGTGCCAGCAGCCAATCATCTGGAAACACCATATATTTT.